What follows are 12 T cell receptor beta chains derived from one specimen sequenced in a study of T cell changes during pregnancy in multiple sclerosis. Method: immunoSEQ multiplex PCR; TCRdb's copy keeps in-frame clones and lacks some. The sample records around 40,000 clones, 89% being singletons. This specimen consisted of CD4+ T cells from peripheral blood mononuclear cells, obtained in the first trimester of pregnancy. The origin of the receptors is a female donor with multiple sclerosis, enrolled in a pregnancy study.

Here the CDR3 reads CATSTALLLTPYEQYF. CDR3 in DNA: TGTGCCACCAGCACAGCCTTACTACTTACCCCCTACGAGCAGTACTTC. The gene calls are TRBV15 and TRBJ2-7; no clear D. This CDR3 is built from 16 residues. V was trimmed by 4 bases and J by 2 bases, leaving 18 bases between them. From germline, CDR1 is LNHNV and CDR2 YYDKDF (reference sequence).

V gene TRBV25-1 combines with J gene TRBJ2-7; tentative D call: TRBD1 (6 bases). The V end lost 6 bases, the J end lost 0 bases, and 6 bases lay between the germline ends. This CDR3 comprises 12 residues. Germline V CDR1 and CDR2: MGHDK, SYGVNS. CDR3 in amino acids: CASRTGSYEQYF. In nucleotides, the CDR3 is TGTGCCAGCAGGACAGGCTCCTACGAGCAGTACTTC.

The chain carries TRBV5-4 and TRBJ1-2, with D unresolved. This CDR3 has 16 residues. In germline, CDR1 is SGHNT, CDR2 YYREEE (reference sequence). Deletions cut 1 base from V and 8 bases from J, with 21 bases between. CDR3 sequence reads: CASSLTERQISGGYTF. The CDR3 nucleotides read TGTGCCAGCAGCTTGACAGAGAGGCAGATCTCGGGGGGCTACACCTTC.

This clone was observed a few times. CDR3 in DNA: TGTGCCAGTAGTAAGCGGGACTTGAACACTGAAGCTTTCTTT. It specifies CASSKRDLNTEAFF. The chain links TRBV19 to TRBJ1-1; D may be TRBD1 (5 bases). The CDR3 consists of 14 residues. Between the trimmed V and J ends, which lost 4 bases and 0 bases, there was a span of 9 bases. CDR1 is LNHDA, CDR2 SQIVND, per germline (reference sequence).

This rearrangement joins TRBV7-2 to TRBJ1-4, with D unresolved. V dropped 0 bases and J dropped 3 bases, with 11 bases sitting between them. CDR1 is SGHTA and CDR2 is FQGNSA in the germline V gene. This CDR3 region has 16 residues. The CDR3 spells CASSLASGEPNEKLFF. The CDR3 DNA reads TGTGCCAGCAGCTTAGCAAGCGGGGAACCTAATGAAAAACTGTTTTTT.

This clone turned up a few times. The rearrangement uses TRBV4-3 and TRBJ2-6; D is possibly TRBD1 (6 bases). The CDR3 is 15 amino acids. In germline, CDR1 is LGHNA, CDR2 YSLEER. V was clipped by 5 bases and J by 2 bases, with 10 bases between them. In nucleotides, the CDR3 is TGCGCCAGCAGCAAGGGGGAAACTGGGGCCAACGTCCTGACTTTC. Translated, it gives CASSKGETGANVLTF.

The genes are TRBV5-1 and TRBJ2-3; 9 nucleotides agree with TRBD2. Germline V lookup: CDR1 SGHRS, CDR2 YFSETQ. The CDR3 consists of 14 residues. The ends lost 1 base at V and 5 bases at J; junction bases unmatched: 2. The CDR3 protein is CASSLNSGGDTQYF. The CDR3 bases are TGCGCCAGCAGCTTGAATAGCGGGGGAGATACGCAGTATTTT.

The CDR3 protein is CASSLTGGGTGELFF. In DNA, the CDR3 is TGTGCCAGCAGTTTGACAGGGGGAGGCACCGGGGAGCTGTTTTTT. V and J are TRBV7-3 and TRBJ2-2, with 9 bases aligning to TRBD1. CDR3 size: 15 residues. Germline V gene sequence: CDR1 SGHTA, CDR2 FQGTGA. The trim removed 6 bases at V and 4 bases at J, leaving 6 bases unmatched.

This clone was recorded once. V gene TRBV27 combines with J gene TRBJ2-3; 10 bases match TRBD2. J gave up 4 bases and V 2 bases, and 6 bases lay outside the gene matches. CDR1 and CDR2 (germline): MNHEY, SMNVEV (reference sequence). The CDR3 spans 16 residues. The CDR3 spells CASSLPPGTSADTQYF. CDR3 in DNA: TGTGCCAGCAGTTTACCCCCCGGGACTAGCGCAGATACGCAGTATTTT.

V is TRBV2 and J is TRBJ2-1; 7 positions agree with TRBD1. V shed 6 bases and J 4 bases; nucleotides not matched to a gene: 9. The germline gives CDR1 SNHLY, CDR2 FYNNEI. This CDR3 region has 15 residues. Here the CDR3 DNA reads TGTGCCAGCAGCCCAGGGGGTGCCGGGTACAATGAGCAGTTCTTC. This gives the protein CASSPGGAGYNEQFF.

V is TRBV11-1 and J is TRBJ2-5; 7 bases fit TRBD1. Germline CDR1 is SGHAT and CDR2 is FQDESV (reference sequence). The CDR3 sequence is 14 residues long. The V gene end was trimmed by 5 bases and the J gene end by 5 bases; junction bases not matched to a gene: 8. The DNA for the CDR3 is TGTGCCAGCAGCGAAACAGGGGTTAGGGAGACCCAGTACTTC. The encoded protein is CASSETGVRETQYF.

V and J are TRBV7-2 and TRBJ2-7, with 9 bases that match TRBD2. Germline lookup yields CDR1 SGHTA and CDR2 FQGNSA. V gave up 5 bases and J gave up 5 bases; unmatched junction bases: 13. The CDR3 spans 16 residues. The CDR3 DNA follows: TGTGCCAGCAGCCCTCAACCCCAAGGACTAGCGCACGAGCAGTACTTC. Its protein is CASSPQPQGLAHEQYF. The variable domain in full, with the rest retrieved from reference TRBV7-2 and TRBJ2-7, is GAGVSQSPSNKVTEKGKDVELRCDPISGHTALYWYRQSLGQGLEFLIYFQGNSAPDKSGLPSDRFSAERTGGSVSTLTIQRTQQEDSAVYLCASSPQPQGLAHEQYFGPGTRLTVT.